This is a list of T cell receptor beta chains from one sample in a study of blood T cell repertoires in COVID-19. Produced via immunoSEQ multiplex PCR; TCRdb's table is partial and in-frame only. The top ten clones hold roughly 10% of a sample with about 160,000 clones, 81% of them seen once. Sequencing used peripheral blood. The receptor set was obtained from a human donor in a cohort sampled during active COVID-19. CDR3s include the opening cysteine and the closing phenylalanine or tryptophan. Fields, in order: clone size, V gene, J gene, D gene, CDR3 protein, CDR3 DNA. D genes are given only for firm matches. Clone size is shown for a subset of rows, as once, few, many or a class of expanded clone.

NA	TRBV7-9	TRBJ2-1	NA	CASSTGSGDNLNEQFF	TGTGCCAGCAGTACGGGTTCCGGGGACAACCTCAATGAGCAGTTCTTC
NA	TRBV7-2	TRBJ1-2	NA	CASSPGVQAYGYTF	TGTGCCAGCAGCCCCGGGGTTCAAGCTTATGGCTACACCTTC
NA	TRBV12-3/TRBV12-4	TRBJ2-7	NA	CASSSPTYEQYF	TGTGCCAGCAGTTCCCCAACCTACGAGCAGTACTTC
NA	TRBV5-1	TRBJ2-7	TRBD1	CASSLDRGSEQYF	TGCGCCAGCAGCTTGGACAGGGGTTCCGAGCAGTACTTC
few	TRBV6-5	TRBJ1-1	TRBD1	CASSRGQRVSTEAFF	TGTGCCAGCAGCCGGGGACAGAGGGTTTCGACTGAAGCTTTCTTT
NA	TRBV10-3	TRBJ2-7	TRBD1	CAISGSGQGAHEQYF	TGTGCCATCAGTGGTTCGGGGCAGGGGGCCCACGAGCAGTACTTC
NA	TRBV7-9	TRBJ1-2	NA	CASSPTHMASQGYTF	TGTGCCAGCAGCCCCACCCACATGGCATCGCAAGGCTACACCTTC
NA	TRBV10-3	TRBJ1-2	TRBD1	CAIADRGDYGYTF	TGTGCCATCGCGGACAGGGGGGACTATGGCTACACCTTC
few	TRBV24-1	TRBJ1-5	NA	CATSQEGQSQHF	TGTGCCACCAGTCAAGAGGGCCAGTCCCAGCATTTT
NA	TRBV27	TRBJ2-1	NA	CASSFGGAYNEQFF	TGTGCCAGCAGTTTTGGGGGGGCGTACAATGAGCAGTTCTTC
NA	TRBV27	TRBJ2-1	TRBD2	CASHSSGGSYNEQFF	TGTGCCAGCCACTCTAGCGGGGGGTCCTACAATGAGCAGTTCTTC
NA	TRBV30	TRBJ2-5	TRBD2	CAWSVLAGGETQYF	TGTGCCTGGAGTGTTCTAGCGGGAGGGGAGACCCAGTACTTC
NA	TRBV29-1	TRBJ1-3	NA	CSAREGVGNTIYF	TGCAGCGCCCGAGAGGGGGTTGGAAACACCATATATTTT
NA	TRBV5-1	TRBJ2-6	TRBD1	CASSARQGGANVLTF	TGCGCCAGCAGCGCGAGACAGGGTGGGGCCAACGTCCTGACTTTC
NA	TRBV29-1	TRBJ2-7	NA	CSVQRRNYEQYF	TGCAGCGTTCAGCGCAGAAACTACGAGCAGTACTTC
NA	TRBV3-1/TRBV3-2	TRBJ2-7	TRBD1	CASSQERTGGTYEQYF	TGTGCCAGCAGCCAAGAAAGGACAGGGGGCACCTACGAGCAGTACTTC
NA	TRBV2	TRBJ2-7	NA	CASRGGGSYEQYF	TGTGCCAGCCGAGGAGGCGGCTCCTACGAGCAGTACTTC
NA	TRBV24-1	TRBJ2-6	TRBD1	CATFGQEHGANVLTF	TGTGCCACCTTTGGACAGGAGCATGGGGCCAACGTCCTGACTTTC
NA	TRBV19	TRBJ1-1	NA	CASSSQSGYGTEAFF	TGTGCCAGTAGTTCACAGTCAGGGTACGGCACTGAAGCTTTCTTT
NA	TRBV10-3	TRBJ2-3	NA	CAISERFPRTDTQYF	TGTGCCATCAGTGAACGTTTTCCTAGAACAGATACGCAGTATTTT
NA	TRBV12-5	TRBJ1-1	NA	CASGLEQNTEAFF	TGTGCTAGTGGTTTGGAACAGAACACTGAAGCTTTCTTT
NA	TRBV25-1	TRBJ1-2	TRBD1	CASSDWDSVSNYGYTF	TGTGCCAGCAGTGATTGGGACAGTGTATCTAACTATGGCTACACCTTC
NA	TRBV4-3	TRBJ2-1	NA	CASSQFRRDEQFF	TGCGCCAGCAGCCAATTCCGCCGGGATGAGCAGTTCTTC
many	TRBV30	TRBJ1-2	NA	CAWRDGSSYTF	TGTGCCTGGAGGGACGGGAGTTCCTACACCTTC
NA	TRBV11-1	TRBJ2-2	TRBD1	CASSPRQGVTGELFF	TGTGCCAGCAGCCCCCGACAGGGAGTAACCGGGGAGCTGTTTTTT
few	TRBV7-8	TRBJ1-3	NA	CASSLQRVPGNTIYF	TGTGCCAGCAGCTTACAGCGGGTTCCAGGAAACACCATATATTTT
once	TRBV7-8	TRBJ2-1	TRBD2	CASSLAGLGTFGQFF	TGTGCCAGCAGCTTGGCCGGACTAGGGACCTTTGGGCAGTTCTTC
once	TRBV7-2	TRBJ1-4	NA	CASSFTTNEKLFF	TGTGCCAGCAGCTTCACAACTAATGAAAAACTGTTTTTT
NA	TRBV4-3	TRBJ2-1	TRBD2	CASSLLAGGEQFF	TGCGCCAGCAGTCTTCTAGCGGGGGGAGAGCAGTTCTTC
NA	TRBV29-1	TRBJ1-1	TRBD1	CSVDTTGMNTEAFF	TGCAGCGTTGACACGACAGGGATGAACACTGAAGCTTTCTTT
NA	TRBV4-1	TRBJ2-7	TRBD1	CASSQVHRGDRDLYEQYF	TGCGCCAGCAGCCAGGTCCATCGGGGGGACAGGGATCTGTACGAGCAGTACTTC
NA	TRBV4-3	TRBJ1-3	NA	CASSQDSGGSGNTIYF	TGCGCCAGCAGCCAAGATTCCGGGGGGTCTGGAAACACCATATATTTT
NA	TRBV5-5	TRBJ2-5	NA	CASSKHQGSETQYF	TGTGCCAGCAGTAAACACCAGGGTTCAGAGACCCAGTACTTC
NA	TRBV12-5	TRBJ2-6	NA	CASGLAAGRGSGANVLTF	TGTGCTAGTGGTTTGGCTGCGGGCAGGGGATCCGGGGCCAACGTCCTGACTTTC
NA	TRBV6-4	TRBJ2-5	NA	CASRRLELETQYF	TGTGCCAGCAGACGACTAGAGTTGGAGACCCAGTACTTC
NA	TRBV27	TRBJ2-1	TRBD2	CASSQGTSGGQQFF	TGTGCCAGCAGTCAAGGGACTAGCGGGGGACAGCAGTTCTTC
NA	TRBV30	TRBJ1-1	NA	CAWRAGLENTEAFF	TGTGCCTGGAGGGCCGGGTTGGAGAACACTGAAGCCTTCTTT